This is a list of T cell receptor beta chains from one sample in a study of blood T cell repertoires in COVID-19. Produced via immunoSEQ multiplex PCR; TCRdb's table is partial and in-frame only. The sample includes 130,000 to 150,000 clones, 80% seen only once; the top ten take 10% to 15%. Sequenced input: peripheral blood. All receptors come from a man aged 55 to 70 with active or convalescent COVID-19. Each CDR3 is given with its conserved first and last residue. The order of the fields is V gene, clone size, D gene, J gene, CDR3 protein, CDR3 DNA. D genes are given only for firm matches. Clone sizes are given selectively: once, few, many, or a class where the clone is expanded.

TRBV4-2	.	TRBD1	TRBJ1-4	CASSPDRGTLANEKLFF	TGTGCCAGCAGCCCGGACAGGGGAACTTTAGCTAATGAAAAACTGTTTTTT
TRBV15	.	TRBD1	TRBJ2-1	CATSARTGVNEQFF	TGTGCCACCAGCGCCAGGACAGGGGTCAATGAGCAGTTCTTC
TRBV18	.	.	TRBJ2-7	CASSPQQGHEQYF	TGTGCCAGCTCACCACAGCAGGGTCACGAGCAGTACTTC
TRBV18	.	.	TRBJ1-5	CASSPAGDQPQHF	TGTGCCAGCTCACCAGCGGGGGATCAGCCCCAGCATTTT
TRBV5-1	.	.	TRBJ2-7	CASSTAGGNYEQYF	TGCGCCAGCAGCACTGCAGGGGGGAACTACGAGCAGTACTTC
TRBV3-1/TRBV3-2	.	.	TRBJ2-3	CASSQGPMERILPDTQYF	TGTGCCAGCAGCCAAGGTCCGATGGAGCGGATACTCCCAGATACGCAGTATTTT
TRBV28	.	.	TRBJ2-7	CASTSRPTYEQYF	TGTGCCAGCACTTCCAGGCCGACCTACGAGCAGTACTTC
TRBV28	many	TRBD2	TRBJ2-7	CASSSSGGARWQYEQYF	TGTGCCAGCAGTTCATCCGGGGGGGCCCGTTGGCAATACGAGCAGTACTTC
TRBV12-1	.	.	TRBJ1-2	CASSAGQGTRGGYTF	TGTGCCAGCAGCGCGGGACAGGGAACGAGGGGTGGCTACACCTTC
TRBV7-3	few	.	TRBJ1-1	CASSLETFTEAFF	TGTGCCAGCAGCTTAGAGACTTTCACTGAAGCTTTCTTT
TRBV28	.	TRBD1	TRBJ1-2	CASRQPLGQDLNYGYTF	TGTGCCAGCAGACAACCTCTAGGACAGGACCTTAACTATGGCTACACCTTC
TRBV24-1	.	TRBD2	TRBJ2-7	CATSDPGGEGSHEQYF	TGTGCCACCAGTGACCCCGGGGGGGAGGGATCCCACGAGCAGTACTTC
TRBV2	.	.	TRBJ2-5	CASSPRQEETQYF	TGTGCCAGCAGCCCGAGACAGGAAGAGACCCAGTACTTC
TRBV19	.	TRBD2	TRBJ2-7	CASSVRLAGGINEQYF	TGTGCCAGTAGTGTCCGACTAGCGGGAGGTATCAACGAGCAGTACTTC
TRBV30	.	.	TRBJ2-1	CAWSVANEQFF	TGTGCCTGGAGTGTAGCCAATGAGCAGTTCTTC
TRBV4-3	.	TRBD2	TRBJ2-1	CASSQDDGPGGSNEQFF	TGCGCCAGCAGCCAAGATGACGGGCCGGGAGGGTCGAATGAGCAGTTCTTC
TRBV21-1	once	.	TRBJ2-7	CTGRRSSYEQYF	TGTACCGGGAGGAGAAGCTCCTACGAGCAGTACTTC
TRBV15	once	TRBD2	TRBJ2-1	CATSRGLAGRLDEQFF	TGTGCCACCAGCAGAGGCCTAGCGGGACGTTTGGATGAGCAGTTCTTC
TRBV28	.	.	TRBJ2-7	CASRDWGVRQYF	TGTGCCAGCAGGGACTGGGGGGTAAGGCAGTACTTC
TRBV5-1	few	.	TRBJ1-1	CASSPGVGQNTEAFF	TGCGCCAGCAGCCCGGGCGTAGGACAGAACACTGAAGCTTTCTTT
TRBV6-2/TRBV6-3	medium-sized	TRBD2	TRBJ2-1	CASSPTSGRAPSAYNEQFF	TGTGCCAGCAGTCCCACTAGCGGGAGGGCCCCCTCTGCCTACAATGAGCAGTTCTTC
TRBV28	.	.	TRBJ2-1	CASSSHVLLAGRAYNEQFF	TGTGCCAGCAGTTCCCACGTTTTGTTGGCGGGCCGCGCCTACAATGAGCAGTTCTTC
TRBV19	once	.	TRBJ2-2	CASSVQGANTGELFF	TGTGCCAGTAGTGTACAGGGTGCGAACACCGGGGAGCTGTTTTTT
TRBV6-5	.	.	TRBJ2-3	CASSYIVRTDTQYF	TGTGCCAGCAGTTACATAGTACGCACAGATACGCAGTATTTT
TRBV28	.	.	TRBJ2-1	CASSFAGTLNNEQFF	TGTGCCAGCAGTTTTGCGGGGACGTTAAACAATGAGCAGTTCTTC
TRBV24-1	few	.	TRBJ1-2	CATSDLLYGYTF	TGTGCCACCAGTGATTTGCTGTATGGCTACACCTTC
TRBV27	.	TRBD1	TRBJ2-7	CASSYFRDSTYEQYF	TGTGCCAGCAGTTACTTTCGGGACAGCACCTACGAGCAGTACTTC
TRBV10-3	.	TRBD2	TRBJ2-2	CAISELRLAGDGELFF	TGTGCCATCAGTGAGCTTCGACTAGCGGGGGACGGGGAGCTGTTTTTT
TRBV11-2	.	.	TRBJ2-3	CASSSLATDTQYF	TGTGCCAGCAGCTCCCTGGCCACAGATACGCAGTATTTT
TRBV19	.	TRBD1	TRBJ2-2	CASKKGQGNTGELFF	TGTGCCAGTAAAAAAGGACAGGGGAACACCGGGGAGCTGTTTTTT
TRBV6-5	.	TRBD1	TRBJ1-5	CASSWDSSNQPQHF	TGTGCCAGCAGTTGGGACAGTAGCAATCAGCCCCAGCATTTT
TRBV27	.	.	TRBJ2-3	CASSPILAVGADTQYF	TGTGCCAGCAGTCCGATATTAGCGGTGGGGGCAGATACGCAGTATTTT
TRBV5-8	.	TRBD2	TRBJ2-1	CASRPLAGVNEQFF	TGTGCCAGCAGGCCACTAGCGGGAGTAAATGAGCAGTTCTTC
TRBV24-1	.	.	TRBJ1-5	CATSDAGSQPQHF	TGTGCCACCAGTGATGCGGGCTCGCAGCCCCAGCATTTT
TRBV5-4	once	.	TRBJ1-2	CASSSITDNHGYTF	TGTGCCAGCAGCTCAATAACCGACAACCATGGCTACACCTTC
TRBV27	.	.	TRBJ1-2	CASSYGGFGGYTF	TGTGCCAGCAGTTATGGGGGCTTCGGTGGCTACACCTTC
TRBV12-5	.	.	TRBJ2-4	CASDPGGAKNIQYF	TGTGCTAGTGACCCAGGAGGGGCCAAAAACATTCAGTACTTC
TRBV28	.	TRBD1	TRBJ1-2	CASSLNRGDGYTF	TGTGCCAGCAGTTTGAACAGGGGGGATGGCTACACCTTC
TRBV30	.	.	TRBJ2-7	CAWSDNFYEQYF	TGTGCCTGGAGTGACAATTTCTACGAGCAGTACTTC
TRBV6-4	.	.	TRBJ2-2	CASSDSTANTGELFF	TGTGCCAGCAGTGACTCGACAGCGAACACCGGGGAGCTGTTTTTT
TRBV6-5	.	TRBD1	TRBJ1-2	CASNSGGHGYTF	TGTGCCAGCAATTCAGGGGGCCATGGCTACACCTTC
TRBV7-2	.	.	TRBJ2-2	CASSQGFSGTGELFF	TGTGCCAGCAGCCAGGGGTTTAGCGGGACCGGGGAGCTGTTTTTT
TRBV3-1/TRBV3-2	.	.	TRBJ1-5	CASSLTGSSGPQHF	TGTGCCAGCAGCCTTACCGGGAGCTCAGGGCCCCAGCATTTT
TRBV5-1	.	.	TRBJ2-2	CASSLVVANTGELFF	TGCGCCAGCAGCTTGGTTGTAGCGAACACCGGGGAGCTGTTTTTT
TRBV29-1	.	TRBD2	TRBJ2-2	CSVEVSGSTGELFF	TGCAGCGTTGAAGTAAGCGGGAGCACCGGGGAGCTGTTTTTT
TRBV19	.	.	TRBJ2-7	CASSTGTYEQYF	TGTGCCAGTAGTACAGGCACCTACGAGCAGTACTTC
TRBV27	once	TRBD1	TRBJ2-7	CASSGQGRVYEQYF	TGTGCCAGCAGTGGACAGGGGCGGGTGTACGAGCAGTACTTC
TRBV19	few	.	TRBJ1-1	CASIPDKNTEAFF	TGTGCCAGTATCCCCGACAAGAACACTGAAGCTTTCTTT
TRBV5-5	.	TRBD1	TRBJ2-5	CASSGQGQEAQYF	TGTGCCAGCAGCGGACAGGGTCAAGAGGCCCAGTACTTC
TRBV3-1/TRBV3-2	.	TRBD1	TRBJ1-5	CASSQDRGNGPQHF	TGTGCCAGCAGCCAGGACAGGGGCAACGGGCCCCAGCATTTT
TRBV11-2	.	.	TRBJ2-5	CASSLSGSRLGETQYF	TGTGCCAGCAGCTTGAGTGGGAGTAGGTTGGGGGAGACCCAGTACTTC
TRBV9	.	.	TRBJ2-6	CASSAPQGSGANVLTF	TGTGCCAGCAGCGCTCCACAGGGATCCGGGGCCAACGTCCTGACTTTC
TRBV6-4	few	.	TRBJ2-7	CASSGPGLAYEQYF	TGTGCCAGCAGTGGCCCGGGACTTGCCTACGAGCAGTACTTC
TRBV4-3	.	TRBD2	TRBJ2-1	CASSQRAGGLYNEQFF	TGCGCCAGCAGCCAAAGAGCGGGAGGACTCTACAATGAGCAGTTCTTC
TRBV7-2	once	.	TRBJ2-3	CASSRSQGDTQYF	TGTGCCAGCAGTCGGAGTCAGGGCGATACGCAGTATTTT
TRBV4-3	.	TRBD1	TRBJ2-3	CASSQGLTSGGAADTQYF	TGCGCCAGCAGCCAAGGGCTTACATCAGGGGGCGCAGCTGATACGCAGTATTTT
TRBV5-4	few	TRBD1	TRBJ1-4	CASSFNRGVGEKLFF	TGTGCCAGCAGCTTTAACAGGGGCGTTGGTGAAAAACTGTTTTTT
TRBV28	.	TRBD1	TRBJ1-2	CASSIQTGGQLGYTF	TGTGCCAGCAGTATTCAAACAGGGGGCCAGCTTGGCTACACCTTC
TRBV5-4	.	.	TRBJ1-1	CASSFRDRPFEAFF	TGTGCCAGCAGCTTCCGAGACAGGCCCTTTGAAGCTTTCTTT
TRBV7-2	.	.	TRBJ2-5	CASSLQGQETQYF	TGTGCCAGCAGCTTGCAGGGGCAAGAGACCCAGTACTTC